The table lists the clone carrying this T cell receptor (beta chain) with a few counts. Its antigen is unidentified. Primers: 60 Vbeta forward and 13 Jbeta reverse. Profiling relied on immunoSEQ multiplex PCR, and the TCRdb table lists in-frame clones only, not all of them. Of about 150,000 clones in the sample, roughly 70% were seen once. These data are taken from a study of cytomegalovirus exposure and HLA in healthy donors. Findings of the study overall: The study flagged some 170 TCR beta chains as cytomegalovirus-associated. The authors later found HLA-associated TCR beta chains more clonally expanded than equally common others.

The CDR3 is made up of 15 amino acids. Trimming removed 0 bases from V and 0 bases from J, with 7 bases in between. Germline assignment: CDR1 SGHRS and CDR2 YFSETQ. Sequencing was performed on PBMCs. The receptor was isolated from a man between 60 and 75 years old in good health and CMV-seronegative. This chain uses TRBV5-1 with TRBJ1-3; no clear D. The CDR3 sequence: CASSLGFSSGNTIYF. For the CDR3, the DNA is TGCGCCAGCAGCTTGGGTTTCAGCTCTGGAAACACCATATATTTT.